This T cell receptor (beta chain) was captured by sequencing in a study of graft-versus-host responses after intestinal transplantation. In the study overall: All of the recipients had induction that used anti-thymocyte globulin, then tacrolimus and steroids for around three years. Notes on the study in general: High graft-versus-host to host-versus-graft clonal ratios were found in allografts of patients who had graft-donor T cell macrochimerism.

Clones were read by immunoSEQ multiplex PCR, and TCRdb kept only the in-frame ones, dropping some. The top ten hold approximately 1% of the sample, which has some 120,000 clones, around 92% seen once. Concerning this clone: Its cognate antigen is unknown.

CDR3 size: 15 residues. V was clipped by 5 bases and J by 3 bases; unmatched bases: 9. The germline gives CDR1 MNHEY, CDR2 SMNVEV (reference sequence). The sequencing used unstimulated CD8+ T cells sorted from spleen or lymph node cells, collected before transplant. The chain uses TRBV27 and TRBJ2-5, with TRBD2 identical over 7 bases. The TCR was taken from a human donor who was the organ donor for an intestinal transplant. The CDR3 DNA reads TGTGCCAGCAGTGGAACGGGGGGTGGAAAAGAGACCCAGTACTTC. Translation: CASSGTGGGKETQYF.